This passage covers 3 T cell receptor beta chains from one sample sequenced in a study of ipilimumab plus nivolumab after autologous stem cell transplantation. The table came from immunoSEQ multiplex PCR; TCRdb's copy has only in-frame clones and leaves some out. The table has about 40,000 clones, over 90% seen once; the top ten hold under 0.95%. The starting material was PBMCs, obtained in a trial of ipilimumab plus nivolumab as post-transplant consolidation. The receptors here all came from a male donor with multiple myeloma.

The chain is built from TRBV9 and TRBJ2-7; 9 bases are shared with TRBD2. The CDR3 runs to 14 residues. Germline V gives CDR1 SGDLS, CDR2 YYNGEE. V lost 4 bases, J lost 6 bases, and 8 bases stayed unmatched. CDR3 amino acids: CASSPLAGGREQYF. CDR3 nucleotides: TGTGCCAGCAGCCCCCTGGCGGGAGGGCGCGAGCAGTACTTC.

The J gene is TRBJ1-1, the V gene TRBV7-3, with unresolved D. The CDR3 covers 16 residues. Between the trimmed V and J ends, which lost 3 bases and 1 base, there was a span of 15 bases. Germline V gene data show CDR1 as SGHTA and CDR2 as FQGTGA. CDR3 region: CASSLRGGLRNTEAFF. The CDR3 coding sequence is TGTGCCAGCAGCTTGAGAGGCGGGTTACGGAACACTGAAGCTTTCTTT.

CDR3 in DNA: TGTGCCAGCAGCTTAGGATCTGGGCGGTATAATTCACCCCTCCACTTT. This encodes CASSLGSGRYNSPLHF. The chain couples TRBV7-2 to TRBJ1-6; no definite D call. The CDR3 is 16 amino acids. Trimming removed 1 base at V and 4 bases at J, with 11 bases between. Germline assignment: CDR1 SGHTA and CDR2 FQGNSA.